This T cell receptor (beta chain) is from a study of blood T cell repertoires in COVID-19. Overall study: Samples of COVID-19 (acute and convalescent) were obtained from the United States, Italy and Spain.

This table comes from immunoSEQ multiplex PCR, and its TCRdb copy is limited to in-frame clones, with some not included. The top ten hold 0.94% of the sample, which has about 290,000 clones, 75% to 90% seen once. This CDR3 comprises 13 residues. Germline CDR1 and CDR2: KGHSH and LQKENI. Losses at the gene ends were 6 bases for V and 2 bases for J; bases not matched to a gene: 4. Sequenced sample: peripheral blood. The chain links TRBV18 to TRBJ2-7; 7 bases line up with TRBD1. This sequence originates from a woman aged 40 to 50 who had recovered from COVID-19. CDR3 coding DNA: TGTGCCAGCTCGGGACAGTCCGCCTACGAGCAGTACTTC. This codes for CASSGQSAYEQYF.